The rows below give T cell receptor beta chains drawn from one sample of a study of blood T cells in healthy people across ages. One entry per CDR3 protein results from TCRdb running MiXCR on the 5' RACE reads. Here the sample spans 650,000 to 1,000,000 distinct CDR3 sequences, 35% to 40% being singletons. Material for sequencing was blood. The receptors were gathered from a man aged 18 to 30 in good health. Both conserved end residues are part of each CDR3. D genes are given only for firm matches. Not all rows give a size; the values are once, few, many and, for expanded clones, a class.

cdr3_aa: CASSQDTGGEQFF
cdr3_nt: TGTGCCAGCAGCCAAGATACCGGGGGTGAGCAGTTCTTC
clone_size: NA
v_call: TRBV3-1
d_call: NA
j_call: TRBJ2-1

cdr3_aa: CASSFFRGDQETQYF
cdr3_nt: TGCGCCAGCAGCTTTTTCCGGGGAGACCAAGAGACCCAGTACTTC
clone_size: NA
v_call: TRBV5-1
d_call: NA
j_call: TRBJ2-5

cdr3_aa: CASSRGHTNYNEQYF
cdr3_nt: TGCGCCAGCAGCCGGGGACATACAAACTACAATGAGCAGTACTTC
clone_size: few
v_call: TRBV4-1
d_call: NA
j_call: TRBJ2-7

cdr3_aa: CASSSLRKAFF
cdr3_nt: TGTGCCAGCAGTTCCCTCAGGAAAGCTTTCTTT
clone_size: NA
v_call: TRBV12-3/TRBV12-4
d_call: NA
j_call: TRBJ1-1

cdr3_aa: CASSPVSLLGYNEQFF
cdr3_nt: TGTGCCAGCAGCCCGGTCAGTCTTCTTGGCTACAATGAGCAGTTCTTC
clone_size: many
v_call: TRBV7-2
d_call: NA
j_call: TRBJ2-1

cdr3_aa: CASSLEGMGGYTF
cdr3_nt: TGTGCCAGCAGCTTAGAAGGGATGGGTGGCTACACCTTC
clone_size: few
v_call: TRBV7-2
d_call: NA
j_call: TRBJ1-2

cdr3_aa: CASSVEGPYNEQFF
cdr3_nt: TGTGCCAGCAGCGTAGAAGGGCCCTACAATGAGCAGTTCTTC
clone_size: few
v_call: TRBV9
d_call: NA
j_call: TRBJ2-1

cdr3_aa: CASRNRVYSNQPQHF
cdr3_nt: TGTGCCAGCAGGAACAGGGTTTATAGCAATCAGCCCCAGCATTTT
clone_size: few
v_call: TRBV6-5
d_call: NA
j_call: TRBJ1-5

cdr3_aa: CASSLKRTRTDTQYF
cdr3_nt: TGTGCCAGCAGCCTCAAACGGACCCGCACAGATACGCAGTATTTT
clone_size: NA
v_call: TRBV7-9
d_call: NA
j_call: TRBJ2-3

cdr3_aa: CASGRELDTGELFF
cdr3_nt: TGTGCCAGCGGAAGGGAGTTGGACACCGGGGAGCTGTTTTTT
clone_size: NA
v_call: TRBV6-5
d_call: NA
j_call: TRBJ2-2

cdr3_aa: CASSEYGGPYEQYF
cdr3_nt: TGTGCCAGCAGTGAATATGGGGGCCCCTACGAGCAGTACTTC
clone_size: few
v_call: TRBV25-1
d_call: NA
j_call: TRBJ2-7

cdr3_aa: CASSLWEGETQYF
cdr3_nt: TGTGCCAGCAGTTTATGGGAAGGGGAGACCCAGTACTTC
clone_size: NA
v_call: TRBV27
d_call: NA
j_call: TRBJ2-5

cdr3_aa: CSAGTGRVGPQYF
cdr3_nt: TGCAGTGCTGGGACAGGGAGGGTTGGGCCCCAGTACTTC
clone_size: NA
v_call: TRBV20-1
d_call: TRBD1
j_call: TRBJ2-7

cdr3_aa: CASLMSFTGTGGYNEQFF
cdr3_nt: TGTGCCAGCCTTATGTCGTTCACCGGGACAGGGGGCTACAATGAGCAGTTCTTC
clone_size: NA
v_call: TRBV6-1
d_call: TRBD1
j_call: TRBJ2-1

cdr3_aa: CSVRGSSTDTQYF
cdr3_nt: TGCAGTGTTAGAGGCTCTAGCACAGATACGCAGTATTTT
clone_size: NA
v_call: TRBV20-1
d_call: NA
j_call: TRBJ2-3

cdr3_aa: CASRGQGGTEAFF
cdr3_nt: TGTGCCAGCAGAGGACAGGGCGGCACTGAAGCTTTCTTT
clone_size: NA
v_call: TRBV6-6
d_call: TRBD1
j_call: TRBJ1-1

cdr3_aa: CASSLAPVLGYNEQYF
cdr3_nt: TGCGCCAGCAGCTTGGCCCCAGTCCTAGGATACAATGAGCAGTACTTC
clone_size: NA
v_call: TRBV5-1
d_call: NA
j_call: TRBJ2-7

cdr3_aa: CSASSYNEQFF
cdr3_nt: TGCAGTGCTAGTTCCTACAATGAGCAGTTCTTC
clone_size: many
v_call: TRBV20-1
d_call: NA
j_call: TRBJ2-1

cdr3_aa: CASSLARVSTDTQYF
cdr3_nt: TGTGCCAGCAGCTTAGCGCGTGTTTCCACAGATACGCAGTATTTT
clone_size: NA
v_call: TRBV7-2
d_call: NA
j_call: TRBJ2-3

cdr3_aa: CASSPYRGAGELFF
cdr3_nt: TGCGCCAGCAGCCCTTACAGGGGAGCCGGGGAGCTGTTTTTT
clone_size: once
v_call: TRBV4-3
d_call: TRBD1
j_call: TRBJ2-2

cdr3_aa: CAISKGTGNQPQHF
cdr3_nt: TGTGCCATCAGTAAGGGGACAGGGAATCAGCCCCAGCATTTT
clone_size: NA
v_call: TRBV10-3
d_call: TRBD1
j_call: TRBJ1-5

cdr3_aa: CSAREKFLSDTQYF
cdr3_nt: TGCAGTGCTAGAGAGAAGTTCCTATCAGATACGCAGTATTTT
clone_size: many
v_call: TRBV20-1
d_call: NA
j_call: TRBJ2-3

cdr3_aa: CASSQGLLGNQETQYF
cdr3_nt: TGCGCCAGCAGCCAAGGCCTATTGGGGAACCAAGAGACCCAGTACTTC
clone_size: once
v_call: TRBV4-3
d_call: NA
j_call: TRBJ2-5

cdr3_aa: CASSPRDRQNTGELFF
cdr3_nt: TGTGCCAGCTCACCCCGGGACAGGCAGAACACCGGGGAGCTGTTTTTT
clone_size: NA
v_call: TRBV18
d_call: TRBD1
j_call: TRBJ2-2

cdr3_aa: CASSQDEGAPSDGYTF
cdr3_nt: TGCGCCAGCAGCCAAGACGAGGGGGCGCCTTCAGATGGCTACACCTTC
clone_size: many
v_call: TRBV4-1
d_call: TRBD1
j_call: TRBJ1-2

cdr3_aa: CASSTGTFNQPQHF
cdr3_nt: TGCGCCAGCAGCACCGGGACGTTTAATCAGCCCCAGCATTTT
clone_size: NA
v_call: TRBV5-1
d_call: NA
j_call: TRBJ1-5

cdr3_aa: CASGRRLAKNIQYF
cdr3_nt: TGTGCCAGCGGGCGGCGTCTAGCCAAAAACATCCAGTACTTC
clone_size: NA
v_call: TRBV6-2/TRBV6-3
d_call: NA
j_call: TRBJ2-4

cdr3_aa: CATRLPPETDTQYF
cdr3_nt: TGTGCCACACGACTCCCTCCTGAGACAGATACGCAGTATTTT
clone_size: few
v_call: TRBV2
d_call: NA
j_call: TRBJ2-3

cdr3_aa: CSARARGTDTQYF
cdr3_nt: TGCAGTGCTAGGGCGAGGGGAACAGATACGCAGTATTTT
clone_size: NA
v_call: TRBV20-1
d_call: NA
j_call: TRBJ2-3

cdr3_aa: CASSEGDNEKLFF
cdr3_nt: TGTGCCAGCAGTGAAGGAGATAATGAAAAACTGTTTTTT
clone_size: many
v_call: TRBV2
d_call: NA
j_call: TRBJ1-4

cdr3_aa: CASSPSRTGRQPQHF
cdr3_nt: TGTGCCAGCAGTCCTAGCCGGACAGGGAGGCAGCCCCAGCATTTT
clone_size: NA
v_call: TRBV12-3/TRBV12-4
d_call: TRBD1
j_call: TRBJ1-5

cdr3_aa: CASSSTSGDQETQYF
cdr3_nt: TGTGCCAGCAGCTCGACTAGCGGGGACCAAGAGACCCAGTACTTC
clone_size: few
v_call: TRBV7-9
d_call: TRBD2
j_call: TRBJ2-5

cdr3_aa: CASSPRDRAFYEQYF
cdr3_nt: TGTGCCAGCAGCCCCCGGGACAGGGCTTTCTACGAGCAGTACTTC
clone_size: NA
v_call: TRBV3-1
d_call: TRBD1
j_call: TRBJ2-7

cdr3_aa: CASSLVVGGRAQYF
cdr3_nt: TGTGCCAGCAGCTTAGTTGTGGGGGGGCGGGCCCAGTACTTC
clone_size: NA
v_call: TRBV11-2
d_call: NA
j_call: TRBJ2-7

cdr3_aa: CASSLYGRGRAPQYF
cdr3_nt: TGTGCCAGCAGTTTATATGGGCGAGGGAGGGCCCCGCAGTATTTT
clone_size: NA
v_call: TRBV28
d_call: TRBD2
j_call: TRBJ2-3

cdr3_aa: CASSLVISRGHEQFF
cdr3_nt: TGCGCCAGCAGCTTGGTAATCTCGAGGGGCCATGAGCAGTTCTTC
clone_size: few
v_call: TRBV5-1
d_call: NA
j_call: TRBJ2-1

cdr3_aa: CASSLDGQSNQPQHF
cdr3_nt: TGTGCCAGCAGCTTAGATGGACAGAGCAATCAGCCCCAGCATTTT
clone_size: NA
v_call: TRBV7-9
d_call: NA
j_call: TRBJ1-5

cdr3_aa: CASSQSTGTGGRSYEQYF
cdr3_nt: TGCGCCAGCAGCCAAAGTACCGGGACAGGGGGTCGGTCCTACGAGCAGTACTTC
clone_size: NA
v_call: TRBV4-3
d_call: TRBD1
j_call: TRBJ2-7

cdr3_aa: CSVAVTGHEQFF
cdr3_nt: TGCAGCGTCGCCGTCACAGGGCATGAGCAGTTCTTC
clone_size: many
v_call: TRBV29-1
d_call: NA
j_call: TRBJ2-1

cdr3_aa: CASSSTRQGSQPQHF
cdr3_nt: TGTGCCAGCAGCTCCACCCGACAGGGTAGTCAGCCCCAGCATTTT
clone_size: NA
v_call: TRBV7-9
d_call: TRBD1
j_call: TRBJ1-5

cdr3_aa: CASGQGLLNTEAFF
cdr3_nt: TGTGCCAGCGGACAAGGACTGCTGAACACTGAAGCTTTCTTT
clone_size: NA
v_call: TRBV2
d_call: NA
j_call: TRBJ1-1

cdr3_aa: CASSVQGWLFF
cdr3_nt: TGTGCCAGCAGTGTACAGGGTTGGCTGTTTTTT
clone_size: NA
v_call: TRBV6-6
d_call: NA
j_call: TRBJ1-4

cdr3_aa: CASSARAASYEQYF
cdr3_nt: TGCGCCAGCAGCGCCCGGGCCGCTTCCTACGAGCAGTACTTC
clone_size: few
v_call: TRBV5-1
d_call: NA
j_call: TRBJ2-7

cdr3_aa: CASSERAGGYTDTQYF
cdr3_nt: TGTGCCAGCAGTGAACGGGCGGGGGGCTACACAGATACGCAGTATTTT
clone_size: NA
v_call: TRBV2
d_call: TRBD2
j_call: TRBJ2-3

cdr3_aa: CASSSGQGYYEQYF
cdr3_nt: TGTGCCAGCAGTTCGGGACAGGGGTACTACGAGCAGTACTTC
clone_size: many
v_call: TRBV12-3/TRBV12-4
d_call: TRBD1
j_call: TRBJ2-7

cdr3_aa: CSADDGTVDTEAFF
cdr3_nt: TGCAGTGCTGATGACGGGACAGTGGACACTGAAGCTTTCTTT
clone_size: NA
v_call: TRBV20-1
d_call: TRBD1
j_call: TRBJ1-1

cdr3_aa: CASRGALQETQYF
cdr3_nt: TGTGCCAGCAGGGGAGCCCTCCAAGAGACCCAGTACTTC
clone_size: NA
v_call: TRBV7-2
d_call: NA
j_call: TRBJ2-5

cdr3_aa: CASSPDRELYNEQYF
cdr3_nt: TGTGCCAGCAGCCCCGACAGGGAATTGTACAATGAGCAGTACTTC
clone_size: NA
v_call: TRBV11-2
d_call: TRBD1
j_call: TRBJ2-7

cdr3_aa: CASSLGTAPYGYTF
cdr3_nt: TGTGCCAGCAGCTTAGGGACAGCCCCCTATGGCTACACCTTC
clone_size: NA
v_call: TRBV7-8
d_call: NA
j_call: TRBJ1-2

cdr3_aa: CASSGGTPNTEAFF
cdr3_nt: TGTGCCAGCAGTGGGGGGACACCTAACACTGAAGCTTTCTTT
clone_size: NA
v_call: TRBV2
d_call: NA
j_call: TRBJ1-1

cdr3_aa: CASALSRHTSGNTIYF
cdr3_nt: TGTGCCAGCGCTCTTAGTCGCCATACCTCTGGAAACACCATATATTTT
clone_size: NA
v_call: TRBV6-2/TRBV6-3
d_call: NA
j_call: TRBJ1-3

cdr3_aa: CASSFRARELGDEQYF
cdr3_nt: TGCGCCAGCAGCTTCAGGGCTCGGGAATTAGGAGACGAGCAGTACTTC
clone_size: NA
v_call: TRBV5-1
d_call: NA
j_call: TRBJ2-7

cdr3_aa: CSVEPPTGFETQYF
cdr3_nt: TGCAGCGTTGAACCCCCCACAGGGTTCGAGACCCAGTACTTC
clone_size: many
v_call: TRBV29-1
d_call: NA
j_call: TRBJ2-5

cdr3_aa: CASSLSRLATKETQYF
cdr3_nt: TGTGCCAGCAGTTTATCCCGACTAGCGACCAAAGAGACCCAGTACTTC
clone_size: NA
v_call: TRBV12-3/TRBV12-4
d_call: TRBD2
j_call: TRBJ2-5

cdr3_aa: CAWSVHRQGNTEAFF
cdr3_nt: TGTGCCTGGAGTGTACATAGACAGGGGAACACTGAAGCTTTCTTT
clone_size: NA
v_call: TRBV30
d_call: TRBD1
j_call: TRBJ1-1